This T cell receptor beta chain was sequenced during a study of blood T cells in healthy people across ages. Study conclusions and caveats: Conclusively comparing naive with antigen-experienced cells was impossible with unsorted PBMCs. Higher diversity and more naive CD4+ cells were features of long-lived donors, compared to aged donors.

Next came a second PCR, run for roughly 6 to 11 cycles, which used a sample-barcoded 5' primer along with a J-beta primer mix. Through a template-switch adaptor with 12 random nucleotides, each cDNA molecule received a tag. TCRdb used MiXCR to reprocess the 5' RACE reads, holding one entry per CDR3 protein. The sample gives roughly 730,000 distinct CDR3 sequences, about 61% of which show up once; under 30% is in the top ten. A remark on this clonotype: What it recognizes is unknown.

Each of the donors had around 9 milliliters of peripheral blood drawn into EDTA-treated Vacutainer tubes. The TCR originated in a middle-aged man in good health. The source material was blood.

CDR3 in amino acids: CASSEMDSASQPQHF. Here the CDR3 DNA reads TGTGCCAGCAGTGAAATGGACAGTGCAAGTCAGCCCCAGCATTTT. The chain couples TRBV6-1 to TRBJ1-5; a possible D gene is TRBD1 (6 bases). Germline V gene data show CDR1 as MNHNS and CDR2 as SASEGT. Trimming stripped 2 bases from V and 6 bases from J, with 14 bases between. The CDR3 has 15 amino acids.